A selection of T cell receptor beta chains follows, all from one sample in a study of neoadjuvant nivolumab and ipilimumab in lung cancer. Method: immunoSEQ multiplex PCR; TCRdb's copy keeps in-frame clones and lacks some. The repertoire holds 6,500 to 8,500 clones, with approximately 76% as singletons. The source material was tumor tissue, sampled after neoadjuvant nivolumab, alone or with ipilimumab, at or shortly before surgery. These receptors were taken from an adult with non-small cell lung cancer. Each CDR3 is given with its conserved first and last residue. Each record gives: clone size, D gene, J gene, V gene, CDR3 protein, CDR3 DNA. The D gene is left open where the match is weak. Size is omitted from some rows. Given values are once, few, many or a class for expanded clones.

abundance: -
d_gene: TRBD1
j_gene: TRBJ2-7
v_gene: TRBV11-2
CDR3aa: CASSGRQGTYEQYF
CDR3nt: TGTGCCAGCAGCGGGCGACAGGGGACCTACGAGCAGTACTTC

abundance: -
d_gene: TRBD1
j_gene: TRBJ2-7
v_gene: TRBV5-1
CDR3aa: CASSLDRGISVEQYF
CDR3nt: TGCGCCAGCAGCTTAGACAGGGGGATCTCAGTCGAGCAGTACTTC

abundance: -
d_gene: -
j_gene: TRBJ2-1
v_gene: TRBV27
CDR3aa: CASSSTQREQFF
CDR3nt: TGTGCCAGCAGTTCTACCCAGCGCGAGCAGTTCTTC

abundance: -
d_gene: -
j_gene: TRBJ2-3
v_gene: TRBV2
CDR3aa: CASTNSLGTQYF
CDR3nt: TGTGCCAGCACCAATTCACTCGGGACGCAGTATTTT

abundance: few
d_gene: TRBD2
j_gene: TRBJ2-7
v_gene: TRBV27
CDR3aa: CASSPIGLAGGPYEQYF
CDR3nt: TGTGCCAGCAGTCCCATCGGGCTAGCGGGAGGGCCTTACGAGCAGTACTTC

abundance: few
d_gene: -
j_gene: TRBJ2-5
v_gene: TRBV15
CDR3aa: CATSLRPRATQYF
CDR3nt: TGTGCCACCAGCCTCAGACCGAGGGCGACCCAGTACTTC

abundance: -
d_gene: -
j_gene: TRBJ2-5
v_gene: TRBV5-4
CDR3aa: CASSPRYQETQYF
CDR3nt: TGTGCCAGCAGCCCTAGGTACCAAGAGACCCAGTACTTC

abundance: few
d_gene: TRBD1
j_gene: TRBJ1-5
v_gene: TRBV28
CDR3aa: CASSFRQGMGPQHF
CDR3nt: TGTGCCAGCAGTTTCCGACAGGGTATGGGGCCCCAGCATTTT

abundance: -
d_gene: -
j_gene: TRBJ2-7
v_gene: TRBV19
CDR3aa: CASSIGSPTSREQYF
CDR3nt: TGTGCCAGTAGTATTGGGTCCCCTACTTCTAGAGAGCAGTACTTC

abundance: -
d_gene: TRBD2
j_gene: TRBJ2-7
v_gene: TRBV7-9
CDR3aa: CASSLGAAGGSSYEQYF
CDR3nt: TGTGCCAGCAGCTTAGGGGCGGCGGGAGGGTCCTCCTACGAGCAGTACTTC

abundance: -
d_gene: TRBD1
j_gene: TRBJ2-1
v_gene: TRBV13
CDR3aa: CASSWGQKDYNEQFF
CDR3nt: TGTGCCAGCAGCTGGGGACAGAAAGACTACAATGAGCAGTTCTTC

abundance: few
d_gene: -
j_gene: TRBJ2-7
v_gene: TRBV28
CDR3aa: CASSKTSPPYEQYF
CDR3nt: TGTGCCAGCAGTAAGACTAGTCCCCCCTACGAGCAGTACTTC

abundance: few
d_gene: TRBD1
j_gene: TRBJ2-7
v_gene: TRBV5-5
CDR3aa: CASSPHSQGVSYEQYF
CDR3nt: TGTGCCAGCAGCCCCCATTCACAGGGGGTATCCTACGAGCAGTACTTC